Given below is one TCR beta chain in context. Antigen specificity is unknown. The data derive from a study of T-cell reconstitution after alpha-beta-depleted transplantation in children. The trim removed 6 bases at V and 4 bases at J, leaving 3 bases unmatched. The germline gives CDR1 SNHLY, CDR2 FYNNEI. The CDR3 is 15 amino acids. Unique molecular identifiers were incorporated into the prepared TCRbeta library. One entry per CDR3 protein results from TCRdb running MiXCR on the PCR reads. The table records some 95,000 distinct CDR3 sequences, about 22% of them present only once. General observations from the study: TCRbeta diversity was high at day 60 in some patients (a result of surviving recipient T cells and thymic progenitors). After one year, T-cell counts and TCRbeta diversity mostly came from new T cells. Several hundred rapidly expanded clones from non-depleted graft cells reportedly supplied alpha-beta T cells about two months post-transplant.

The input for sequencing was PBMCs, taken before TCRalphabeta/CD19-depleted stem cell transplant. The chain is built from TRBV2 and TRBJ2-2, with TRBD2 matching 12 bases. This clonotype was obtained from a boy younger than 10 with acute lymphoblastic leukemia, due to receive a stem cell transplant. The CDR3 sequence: CASRTTSGSTGELFF. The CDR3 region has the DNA TGTGCCAGCAGGACGACTAGCGGGAGCACCGGGGAGCTGTTTTTT.